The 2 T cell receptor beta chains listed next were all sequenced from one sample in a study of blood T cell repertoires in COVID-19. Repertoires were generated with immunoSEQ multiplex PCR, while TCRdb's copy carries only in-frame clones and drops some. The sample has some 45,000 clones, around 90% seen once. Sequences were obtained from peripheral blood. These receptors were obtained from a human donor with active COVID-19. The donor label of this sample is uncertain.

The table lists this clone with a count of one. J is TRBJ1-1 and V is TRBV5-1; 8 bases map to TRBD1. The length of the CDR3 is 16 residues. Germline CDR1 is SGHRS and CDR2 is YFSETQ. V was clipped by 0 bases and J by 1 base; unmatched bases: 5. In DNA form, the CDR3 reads TGCGCCAGCAGCTTGGATGCGGACAGGGCGAACACTGAAGCTTTCTTT. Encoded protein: CASSLDADRANTEAFF.

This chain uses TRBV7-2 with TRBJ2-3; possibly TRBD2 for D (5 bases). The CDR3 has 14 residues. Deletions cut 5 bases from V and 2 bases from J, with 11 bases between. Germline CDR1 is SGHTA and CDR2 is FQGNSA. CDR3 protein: CASSTDSLTDTQYF. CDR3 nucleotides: TGTGCCAGCAGCACGGACTCTCTCACAGATACGCAGTATTTT.